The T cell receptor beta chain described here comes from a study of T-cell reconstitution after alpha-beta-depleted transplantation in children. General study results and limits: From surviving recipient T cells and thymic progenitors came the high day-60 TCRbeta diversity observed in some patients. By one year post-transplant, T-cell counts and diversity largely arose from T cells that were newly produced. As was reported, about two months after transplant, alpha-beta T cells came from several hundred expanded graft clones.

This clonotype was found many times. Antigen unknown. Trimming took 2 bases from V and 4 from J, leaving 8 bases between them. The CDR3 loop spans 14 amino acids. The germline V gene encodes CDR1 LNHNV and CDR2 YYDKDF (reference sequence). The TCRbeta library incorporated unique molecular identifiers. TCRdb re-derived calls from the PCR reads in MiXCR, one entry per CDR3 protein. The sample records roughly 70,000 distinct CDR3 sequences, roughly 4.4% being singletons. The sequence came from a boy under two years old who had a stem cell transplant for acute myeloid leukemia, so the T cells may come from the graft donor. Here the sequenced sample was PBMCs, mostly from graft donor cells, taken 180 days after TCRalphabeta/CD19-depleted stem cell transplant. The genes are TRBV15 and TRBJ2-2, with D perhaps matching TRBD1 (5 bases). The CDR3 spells CATSRPTGTGELFF. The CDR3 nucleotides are TGTGCCACCAGCAGACCCACAGGCACCGGGGAGCTGTTTTTT.